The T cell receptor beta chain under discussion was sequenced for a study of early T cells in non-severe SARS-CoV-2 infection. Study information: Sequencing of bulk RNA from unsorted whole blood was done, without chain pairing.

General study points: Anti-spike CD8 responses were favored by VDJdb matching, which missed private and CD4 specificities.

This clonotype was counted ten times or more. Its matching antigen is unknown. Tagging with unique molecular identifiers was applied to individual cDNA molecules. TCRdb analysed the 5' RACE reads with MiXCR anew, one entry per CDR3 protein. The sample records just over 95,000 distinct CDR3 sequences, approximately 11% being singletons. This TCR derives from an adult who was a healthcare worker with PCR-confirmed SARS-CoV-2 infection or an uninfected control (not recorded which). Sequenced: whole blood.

The CDR3 nucleotides are TGCAGTGCTAGGGGGCAGGGGGATCAGCCCCAGCATTTT. Protein: CSARGQGDQPQHF. V gene TRBV20-1 combines with J gene TRBJ1-5; 7 bases are shared with TRBD1. With V trimmed by 3 bases and J by 5 bases, 4 bases remained unmatched. This CDR3 is built from 13 residues. Germline V gene sequence: CDR1 DFQATT, CDR2 SNEGSKA (reference sequence).